Within the sample, the clone carrying this T cell receptor (beta chain) is medium-sized. The sample is drawn from a study of tumor-infiltrating lymphocytes in oesophageal squamous cell carcinoma. TCRdb fed the PCR reads into MiXCR, producing one record per CDR3 protein. The table lists some 25,000 distinct CDR3 sequences, 30% to 40% of them singletons. V lost 11 bases and J lost 2; bases outside the gene matches: 9. CDR3 size: 14 residues. Germline V lookup: CDR1 SEHNR, CDR2 FQNEAQ (reference sequence). This receptor was taken from a male donor with esophageal squamous cell carcinoma. V and J are TRBV7-9 and TRBJ2-1, with TRBD2 matching over 7 bases. The sequenced sample was esophageal tumor tissue. CDR3 protein: CAWGLAGAYNEQFF. CDR3 in DNA: TGTGCCTGGGGTTTAGCGGGCGCCTACAATGAGCAGTTCTTC.